These 18 T cell receptor beta chains originate from one sample sequenced in a study of blood T cell repertoires in COVID-19. Profiling relied on immunoSEQ multiplex PCR, and the TCRdb table lists in-frame clones only, not all of them. The top ten hold 4.6% of the sample, which has under 350,000 clones, around 88% seen once. The sample was peripheral blood. The source of these receptors is a man aged 40-55 years with acute or convalescent COVID-19.

The chain is built from TRBV5-6 and TRBJ2-3; the D gene is possibly TRBD2 (5 bases). With 0 bases removed from V and 4 bases from J, the gap between germline ends came to 12 bases. Germline CDR1 and CDR2: SGHDT and YYEEEE. CDR3 size: 15 residues. CDR3 bases: TGTGCCAGCAGCTTGGCGGGGTATGAAGCAGATACGCAGTATTTT. Its translation: CASSLAGYEADTQYF.

The rearrangement joins TRBV5-1 to TRBJ2-2; D uncertain. V dropped 0 bases and J dropped 6 bases, with 9 bases sitting between them. The germline CDR1 and CDR2 sequences are SGHRS and YFSETQ. This CDR3 is built from 14 residues. The CDR3 nucleotides read TGCGCCAGCAGCTTGGTCTCGGTCGCCGGGGAGCTGTTTTTT. Its translation is CASSLVSVAGELFF.

The chain carries TRBV15 and TRBJ2-7; perhaps TRBD1 as D (5 bases). The CDR3 sequence is 15 residues long. Trimming took 0 bases from V and 4 from J, leaving 13 bases between them. CDR1 is LNHNV and CDR2 is YYDKDF in the germline V gene (reference sequence). The CDR3 bases are TGTGCCACCAGCAGAGATCAGGCGACAGCGTACGAGCAGTACTTC. Its translation: CATSRDQATAYEQYF.

The chain links TRBV24-1 to TRBJ2-2, with a weak D call TRBD1 (5 bases). Germline assignment: CDR1 KGHDR and CDR2 SFDVKD. V gave up 6 bases and J gave up 4 bases, with 8 bases separating them. The CDR3 is 13 residues long. CDR3 bases: TGTGCCACCAGTCCAGGGTCCACCGGGGAGCTGTTTTTT. Residues: CATSPGSTGELFF.

This chain's CDR3 is CASSLVSGEHEQYF. The CDR3 bases are TGCGCCAGCAGCTTGGTTAGCGGGGAGCACGAGCAGTACTTC. The V gene is TRBV5-1, the J gene TRBJ2-7; 8 bases are shared with TRBD2. There are 14 residues in the CDR3. V was pared by 0 bases and J by 5 bases, with 4 bases of the junction left unmatched. Per germline, CDR1 SGHRS and CDR2 YFSETQ.

The J gene is TRBJ2-4, the V gene TRBV10-1, with 7 bases lining up with TRBD2. The germline gives CDR1 WNHNN, CDR2 SYGVQD (reference sequence). V gave up 0 bases and J gave up 9 bases; unmatched junction bases: 14. The CDR3 contains 17 residues. CDR3: CASSESWPDRGVTIQYF. The CDR3 nucleotides read TGCGCCAGCAGTGAGTCGTGGCCAGATCGGGGGGTAACCATTCAGTACTTC.

The CDR3 here is CASSWGQGTGELFF. DNA of the CDR3: TGTGCCAGCAGCTGGGGACAGGGCACCGGGGAGCTGTTTTTT. The J gene is TRBJ2-2, the V gene TRBV5-5; TRBD1 aligns across 9 bases. This CDR3 contains 14 residues. The V gene end was trimmed by 3 bases and the J gene end by 4 bases; junction bases not matched to a gene: 1. Germline V CDR1 and CDR2: SGHKS, YYEKEE (reference sequence).

This clone was detected only once. CDR3 nucleotide sequence: TGTGCCAGCAGTTTCGACAGGGCGAACACTGAAGCTTTCTTT. It translates to CASSFDRANTEAFF. This rearrangement joins TRBV2 to TRBJ1-1; 7 bases align to TRBD1. The CDR3 consists of 14 residues. The germline gives CDR1 SNHLY, CDR2 FYNNEI. With 5 bases clipped from V and 1 base from J, the junction kept 4 bases outside the gene matches.

This clone came up once. The chain is built from TRBV5-1 and TRBJ2-3, with a weak D call TRBD2 (5 bases). The V end was cut by 0 bases, the J end by 2 bases, with 10 bases between. CDR1 is SGHRS and CDR2 is YFSETQ in the germline V gene. This CDR3 is built from 15 residues. The CDR3 DNA follows: TGCGCCAGCAGCTTGGGGGAGTGGAACACAGATACGCAGTATTTT. This gives the protein CASSLGEWNTDTQYF.

This chain joins TRBV2 and TRBJ2-2; D is possibly TRBD1 (5 bases). The CDR3 is 13 residues long. Trimming removed 5 bases from V and 4 bases from J, with 8 bases in between. Germline CDR1 and CDR2: SNHLY and FYNNEI. The CDR3 DNA reads TGTGCCAGCAGTCAGGGTGCCACCGGGGAGCTGTTTTTT. Protein sequence: CASSQGATGELFF.

This chain links TRBV3-1 (or the pseudogene TRBV3-2) with TRBJ2-3; D not resolved. The CDR3 runs to 13 residues. The germline V gene encodes CDR1 LGHDT and CDR2 YNNKEL (reference sequence). The V end was cut by 2 bases, the J end by 9 bases, with 12 bases between. CDR3 DNA sequence: TGTGCCAGCAGCCAAACGAGGAGAGGCACGCAGTATTTT. Amino acid sequence: CASSQTRRGTQYF.

The chain is built from TRBV6-1 and TRBJ2-1; weak D call: TRBD2 (5 bases). The CDR3 loop spans 14 amino acids. V was clipped by 2 bases and J by 7 bases, with 12 bases between them. Germline CDR1 MNHNS, CDR2 SASEGT. The CDR3 region has the DNA TGTGCCAGCAGTGAACTGGGCGGGTTTAATGAGCAGTTCTTC. Translating gives CASSELGGFNEQFF.

This clone was detected once. The chain couples TRBV6-5 to TRBJ2-1; 9 bases line up with TRBD1. This CDR3 has 14 residues. With V trimmed by 8 bases and J by 7 bases, 9 bases remained unmatched. Germline V gives CDR1 MNHEY, CDR2 SVGAGI. The CDR3 spells CASGRDRVRNEQFF. In DNA form, the CDR3 reads TGTGCCAGCGGCCGGGACAGGGTACGGAATGAGCAGTTCTTC.

The rearrangement joins TRBV7-2 to TRBJ1-5, with TRBD1 matching over 7 bases. The CDR3 is 17 residues long. Germline CDR1 and CDR2: SGHTA and FQGNSA. Unmatched junction bases numbered 12, after V lost 2 bases and J lost 5 bases. The CDR3 reads CASSLHTIDREYQPQHF. CDR3 DNA sequence: TGTGCCAGCAGCTTACATACAATCGACAGGGAATATCAGCCCCAGCATTTT.

J is TRBJ1-2 and V is TRBV2, with no clear D. The CDR3 extends over 11 amino acids. The V end was cut by 7 bases, the J end by 8 bases, with 11 bases between. Germline CDR1 SNHLY, CDR2 FYNNEI. As DNA, the CDR3 is TGTGCCAGCATAGAGGGCGTAGGCTACACCTTC. This translates into CASIEGVGYTF.

This chain links TRBV3-1 (or the pseudogene TRBV3-2) with TRBJ2-2, with D possibly being TRBD2 (6 bases). This CDR3 has 12 amino acids. Trimming stripped 8 bases from V and 6 bases from J, with 10 bases between. The germline CDR1 and CDR2 sequences are LGHDT and YNNKEL (reference sequence). The CDR3 sequence is CASHTGAGELFF. For the CDR3, the DNA is TGTGCCAGCCACACGGGGGCCGGGGAGCTGTTTTTT.

The chain employs TRBV5-6 and TRBJ1-4; D not resolved. Germline V gene lookup returns CDR1 SGHDT and CDR2 YYEEEE. The CDR3 loop spans 14 amino acids. V was cut by 4 bases and J by 2 bases, with 9 bases left in between. The CDR3 DNA reads TGTGCCAGCAGCCGGCGGGAGACTAATGAAAAACTGTTTTTT. It translates to CASSRRETNEKLFF.

The chain links TRBV18 to TRBJ1-4; TRBD1 might be the D (5 bases). The CDR3 loop spans 15 amino acids. Germline loops: CDR1 KGHSH, CDR2 LQKENI. The V gene lost 2 bases and the J gene lost 8 bases, with 15 bases spanning the gap. In DNA form, the CDR3 reads TGTGCCAGCTCACCATATTCCAGGGCACAGGAAAAACTGTTTTTT. It is translated as CASSPYSRAQEKLFF.